This TCR beta chain was sequenced for a study of blood T cell repertoires in COVID-19. Study context: Whether acute or convalescent, the COVID-19 samples came from the United States, Italy and Spain. Sources were T cells, B-cell-depleted T cells, or PBMCs; the material itself was cDNA or gDNA.

Source study methods: Estimation of nucleated cell counts relied on the amplification of reference gene primers. This table comes from immunoSEQ multiplex PCR, and its TCRdb copy is limited to in-frame clones, with some not included. Clonal size and the V and J genes are those of that table, whereas D and trimming came from the DNA. The repertoire holds some 100,000 clones, with under 90% as singletons. This CDR3 has 15 amino acids. Trimming took off 6 bases at V and 0 bases at J, with 11 bases between the two ends. Germline CDR1 and CDR2: MDHEN and SYDVKM. This TCR was recovered from a woman aged 65 to 85 with acute or convalescent COVID-19. The sequenced material came from peripheral blood. V is TRBV28 and J is TRBJ1-4; tentative D call: TRBD1 (5 bases). CDR3 coding DNA: TGTGCCAGCAGCTCGGGGGGTGCAACTAATGAAAAACTGTTTTTT. Translated, it gives CASSSGGATNEKLFF. Full variable domain (missing parts from reference TRBV28 and TRBJ1-4): DVKVTQSSRYLVKRTGEKVFLECVQDMDHENMFWYRQDPGLGLRLIYFSYDVKMKEKGDIPEGYSVSREKKERFSLILESASTNQTSMYLCASSSGGATNEKLFFGSGTQLSVL.